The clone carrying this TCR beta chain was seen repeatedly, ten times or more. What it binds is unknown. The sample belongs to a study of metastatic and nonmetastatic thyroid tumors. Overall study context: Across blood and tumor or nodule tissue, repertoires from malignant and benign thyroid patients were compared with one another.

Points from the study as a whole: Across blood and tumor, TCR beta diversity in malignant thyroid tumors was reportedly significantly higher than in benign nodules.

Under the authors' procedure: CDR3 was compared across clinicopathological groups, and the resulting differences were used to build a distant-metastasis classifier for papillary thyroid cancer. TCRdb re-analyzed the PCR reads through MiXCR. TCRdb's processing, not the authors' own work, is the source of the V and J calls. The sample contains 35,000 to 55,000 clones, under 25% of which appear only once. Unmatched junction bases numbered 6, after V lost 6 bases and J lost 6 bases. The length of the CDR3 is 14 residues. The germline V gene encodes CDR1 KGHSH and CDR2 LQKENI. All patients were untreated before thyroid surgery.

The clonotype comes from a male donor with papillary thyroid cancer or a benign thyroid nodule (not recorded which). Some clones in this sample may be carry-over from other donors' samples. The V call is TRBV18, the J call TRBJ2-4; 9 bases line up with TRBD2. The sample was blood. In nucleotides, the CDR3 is TGTGCCAGCTCTCCGGGACTAGCAGGAAACATTCAGTACTTC. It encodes CASSPGLAGNIQYF. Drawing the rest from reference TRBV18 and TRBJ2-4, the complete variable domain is NAGVMQNPRHLVRRRGQEARLRCSPMKGHSHVYWYRQLPEEGLKFMVYLQKENIIDESGMPKERFSAEFPKEGPSILRIQQVVRGDSAAYFCASSPGLAGNIQYFGAGTRLSVL.